This is a list of T cell receptor beta chains from one sample in a study of blood T cell repertoires in COVID-19. The table came from immunoSEQ multiplex PCR; TCRdb's copy has only in-frame clones and leaves some out. The sample includes roughly 100,000 clones, about four fifths of them seen just once. Sequenced: peripheral blood. The receptors shown here come from a man older than 75 with acute or convalescent COVID-19. CDR3s include the opening cysteine and the closing phenylalanine or tryptophan. D genes are given only for firm matches. The size of a clone is reported for some rows only, either as once, few or many, or as a class for expanded clones.

size	D	V	J	CDR3	DNA
.	.	TRBV7-2	TRBJ2-1	CASTARGSYNEQFF	TGTGCCAGCACGGCCCGGGGCTCCTACAATGAGCAGTTCTTC
.	TRBD1	TRBV4-3	TRBJ2-7	CASSQAPGQSYEQYF	TGCGCCAGCAGCCAGGCGCCGGGACAGTCCTACGAGCAGTACTTC
.	TRBD1	TRBV9	TRBJ2-3	CASSVTGAADTQYF	TGTGCCAGCAGCGTAACAGGGGCAGCAGATACGCAGTATTTT
.	TRBD1	TRBV10-3	TRBJ2-5	CAISEADRVRETQYF	TGTGCCATCAGTGAAGCCGACAGGGTCCGCGAGACCCAGTACTTC
.	.	TRBV11-2	TRBJ2-4	CASTSRGRAKNIQYF	TGTGCCAGCACCTCCAGGGGACGGGCCAAAAACATTCAGTACTTC
.	.	TRBV3-1/TRBV3-2	TRBJ1-1	CAVRGQGTEAFF	TGTGCCGTGCGGGGGCAGGGCACTGAAGCTTTCTTT
.	.	TRBV5-8	TRBJ1-4	CASSLGRSVNEKLFF	TGTGCCAGCAGCTTGGGACGGAGCGTCAATGAAAAACTGTTTTTT
.	.	TRBV5-4	TRBJ1-5	CASSSGGDSNQPQHF	TGTGCCAGCAGCTCGGGAGGGGATAGCAATCAGCCCCAGCATTTT
.	TRBD2	TRBV5-6	TRBJ2-7	CASSLGTSGTYEQYF	TGTGCCAGCAGCTTGGGTACTAGCGGGACCTACGAGCAGTACTTC
.	.	TRBV7-2	TRBJ1-1	CATSTDYTEAFF	TGTGCCACCTCCACAGATTACACTGAAGCTTTCTTT
.	TRBD1	TRBV18	TRBJ1-1	CASSRQGAPPRNTEAFF	TGTGCCAGCTCCCGACAGGGGGCGCCCCCACGGAACACTGAAGCTTTCTTT
.	.	TRBV29-1	TRBJ2-5	CSSQGGQETQYF	TGCAGCTCTCAGGGGGGACAAGAGACCCAGTACTTC
.	.	TRBV5-4	TRBJ1-2	CASSLAGTHYGYTF	TGTGCCAGCAGCTTGGCCGGGACACACTATGGCTACACCTTC
.	TRBD1	TRBV5-4	TRBJ2-3	CASSLKGTEGTQYF	TGTGCCAGCAGCTTGAAGGGGACAGAGGGTACGCAGTATTTT
.	.	TRBV19	TRBJ2-7	CASSMTEGSSYEQYF	TGTGCCAGTAGTATGACCGAGGGATCCTCCTACGAGCAGTACTTC
.	TRBD1	TRBV18	TRBJ2-7	CASSPPGQGSYEQYF	TGTGCCAGCTCACCACCGGGACAGGGTTCCTACGAGCAGTACTTC
.	.	TRBV6-5	TRBJ2-7	CASSYGVKYEQYF	TGTGCCAGCAGCTACGGAGTAAAATACGAGCAGTACTTC
few	.	TRBV19	TRBJ1-1	CASSIAGGPMNTEAFF	TGTGCCAGTAGTATAGCCGGGGGTCCGATGAACACTGAAGCTTTCTTT
.	.	TRBV15	TRBJ2-7	CATSRESISGAYEQYF	TGTGCCACCAGCAGAGAGTCAATCAGCGGTGCCTACGAGCAGTACTTC
.	TRBD2	TRBV28	TRBJ2-5	CASSLVSASGPGETQYF	TGTGCCAGCAGTTTAGTTTCGGCTAGCGGCCCTGGGGAGACCCAGTACTTC
.	.	TRBV6-2/TRBV6-3	TRBJ2-5	CASSSGPLETQYF	TGTGCCAGCAGTTCAGGGCCTTTAGAGACCCAGTACTTC
.	.	TRBV6-1	TRBJ2-7	CASSEALRAGRYEQYF	TGTGCCAGCAGTGAAGCGCTTCGGGCAGGGAGGTACGAGCAGTACTTC
.	.	TRBV6-5	TRBJ2-7	CASTTQGNEQYF	TGTGCCAGCACTACCCAGGGGAACGAGCAGTACTTC
few	TRBD2	TRBV7-2	TRBJ2-7	CASSPPGRDGYEQYF	TGTGCCAGCAGCCCCCCGGGGAGGGACGGCTACGAGCAGTACTTC
.	TRBD1	TRBV5-1	TRBJ2-7	CASSPGQGLMEQYF	TGCGCCAGCAGCCCGGGACAGGGATTAATGGAGCAGTACTTC
.	.	TRBV7-2	TRBJ2-7	CASSLAGTTFSYEQYF	TGTGCCAGCAGCTTAGCCGGAACTACCTTCTCCTACGAGCAGTACTTC
.	.	TRBV28	TRBJ1-1	CASTPGRVDLAFF	TGTGCCAGCACCCCGGGCAGGGTCGACCTAGCTTTCTTT
.	TRBD2	TRBV27	TRBJ2-1	CASSSMLRGGNEQFF	TGTGCCAGCAGTTCAATGTTGCGGGGAGGGAATGAGCAGTTCTTC
.	TRBD1	TRBV7-2	TRBJ1-2	CASSSQSRGQSYGYTF	TGTGCCAGCAGCTCTCAAAGCAGGGGGCAAAGCTATGGCTACACCTTC
.	.	TRBV23-1	TRBJ1-5	CASSPPGFLGIPYSNQPQHF	TGCGCCAGCAGTCCTCCGGGGTTTCTCGGGATCCCTTATAGCAATCAGCCCCAGCATTTT
.	.	TRBV2	TRBJ2-6	CASRGGSGANVLTF	TGTGCCAGCCGAGGGGGCTCTGGGGCCAACGTCCTGACTTTC
.	.	TRBV7-2	TRBJ2-7	CASSLMSGLDEQYF	TGTGCCAGCAGCTTAATGTCGGGGTTAGACGAGCAGTACTTC
.	TRBD1	TRBV19	TRBJ2-1	CASSTGTGFIYNEQFF	TGTGCCAGTAGTACCGGGACAGGGTTTATCTACAATGAGCAGTTCTTC
.	.	TRBV27	TRBJ2-2	CASSRGGELFF	TGTGCCAGCAGTCGGGGGGGGGAGCTGTTTTTT
.	.	TRBV19	TRBJ1-6	CASSSGSNISPLHF	TGTGCCAGTAGTTCAGGGTCGAATATTTCACCCCTCCACTTT
.	TRBD1	TRBV4-1	TRBJ2-7	CASSQEGTGALLNEQYF	TGCGCCAGCAGCCAAGAAGGGACAGGGGCTCTTCTTAACGAGCAGTACTTC
.	TRBD1	TRBV30	TRBJ2-1	CAWSPPGQGTYNEQFF	TGTGCCTGGAGTCCTCCTGGACAGGGCACCTACAATGAGCAGTTCTTC